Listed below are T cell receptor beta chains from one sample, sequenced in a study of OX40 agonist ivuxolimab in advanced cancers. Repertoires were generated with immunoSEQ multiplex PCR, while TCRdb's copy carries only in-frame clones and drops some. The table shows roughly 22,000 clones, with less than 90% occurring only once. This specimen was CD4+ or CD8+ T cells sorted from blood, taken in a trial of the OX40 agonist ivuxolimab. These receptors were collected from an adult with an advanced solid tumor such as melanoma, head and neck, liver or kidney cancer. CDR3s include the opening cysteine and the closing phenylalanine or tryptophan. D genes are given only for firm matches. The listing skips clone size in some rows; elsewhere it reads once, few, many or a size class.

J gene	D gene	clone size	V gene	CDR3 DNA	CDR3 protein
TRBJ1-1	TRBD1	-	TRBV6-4	TGTGCCAGCAGTGCCAACAGGGGTCTGGGCACTGAAGCTTTCTTT	CASSANRGLGTEAFF
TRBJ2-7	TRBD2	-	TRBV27	TGTGCCAGCAGTTTAAGGGCGACTAGCGGGAGAGACGAGCAGTACTTC	CASSLRATSGRDEQYF
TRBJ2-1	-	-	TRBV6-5	TGTGCCAGCAGTTACGGCAGAGAGACTGAGCAGTTCTTC	CASSYGRETEQFF
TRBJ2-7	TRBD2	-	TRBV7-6	TGTGCCAGCAGCTTAGCGGTTGCGGGAGTGGGCTACGAGCAGTACTTC	CASSLAVAGVGYEQYF
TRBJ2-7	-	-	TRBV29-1	TGCAGCGCTTGGGGGGGGACAGAGGAGATGGAAGAGCAGTACTTC	CSAWGGTEEMEEQYF
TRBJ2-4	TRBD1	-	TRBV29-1	TGCAGCGTAAGACTCCGGGACAGGGTGCAGGGGATTCAGTACTTC	CSVRLRDRVQGIQYF
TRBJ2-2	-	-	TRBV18	TGTGCCAGCTCACCTTCCGAACGGGCGCTTACCGGGGAGCTGTTTTTT	CASSPSERALTGELFF
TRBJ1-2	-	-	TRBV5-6	TGTGCCAGCAGCCCGCCAGATCCCAGCTATGGCTACACCTTC	CASSPPDPSYGYTF
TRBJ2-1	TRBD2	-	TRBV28	TGTGCCAGCAGGAGGGGACTAGCGCCAGACCGGGGGGGCTACAATGAGCAGTTCTTC	CASRRGLAPDRGGYNEQFF
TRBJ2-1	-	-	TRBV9	TGTGCCAGCAGCGTTTCAGAGATCTACAATGAGCAGTTCTTC	CASSVSEIYNEQFF
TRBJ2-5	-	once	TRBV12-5	TGTGCTAGTGGGGACTGGGACAAAAGGGTCCAAGAGACCCAGTACTTC	CASGDWDKRVQETQYF
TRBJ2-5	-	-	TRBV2	TGTGCCAGCCTGGGCTCTCTAGGGACCCAGTACTTC	CASLGSLGTQYF
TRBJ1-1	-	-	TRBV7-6	TGTGCCAGCAGCTTAGTGGAAGAAATGAACACTGAAGCTTTCTTT	CASSLVEEMNTEAFF
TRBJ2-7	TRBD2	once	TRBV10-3	TGTGCCATCAGCCCCGGGGCTAGCGGCACCTACGAGCAGTACTTC	CAISPGASGTYEQYF
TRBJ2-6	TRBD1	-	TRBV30	TGTGCCTGGAGATGGGACAGGGGACCTGGGGCCAACGTCCTGACTTTC	CAWRWDRGPGANVLTF
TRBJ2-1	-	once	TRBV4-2	TGTGCCAGCAGCCCCGTGGGCGTCTACAATGAGCAGTTCTTC	CASSPVGVYNEQFF
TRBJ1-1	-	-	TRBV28	TGTGCCAGCAGCGACAGAAGCAACACTGAAGCTTTCTTT	CASSDRSNTEAFF
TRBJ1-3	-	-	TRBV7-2	TGTGCCAGCAGCTTAGGGGATTTCTCTGGAAACACCATATATTTT	CASSLGDFSGNTIYF
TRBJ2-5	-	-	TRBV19	TGTGCCAGTAGTGAACCACAGTACCAAGAGACCCAGTACTTC	CASSEPQYQETQYF
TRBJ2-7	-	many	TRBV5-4	TGCGCCAGCAGCCTTCTTGAATACGGTTCCCAATACGAGCAGTACTTC	CASSLLEYGSQYEQYF
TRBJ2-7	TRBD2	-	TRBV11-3	TGTGCCAGCAGCTCCCGGGGAGCGGGAGGGCCAGAGCAGTACTTC	CASSSRGAGGPEQYF
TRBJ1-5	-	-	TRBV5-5	TGTGCCAGCAGCTTGGTGACAATCGATCAGCCCCAGCATTTT	CASSLVTIDQPQHF
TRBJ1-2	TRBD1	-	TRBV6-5	TGTGCCAGCAGTTTAGGGACAGGGATCTACACCTTC	CASSLGTGIYTF
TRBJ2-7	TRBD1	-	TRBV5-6	TGTGCCAGCAGCTTGCCCGGGACAGCCTCCTACGAGCAGTACTTC	CASSLPGTASYEQYF
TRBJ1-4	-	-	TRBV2	TGTGCCAGCAGTGAGTGGGAGGAACTGTTTTTT	CASSEWEELFF
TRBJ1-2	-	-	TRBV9	TGTGCCAGCAGCAGCCTCTATGGCTACACCTTC	CASSSLYGYTF
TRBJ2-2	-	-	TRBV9	TGTGCCAGCAGCGTAGTCACCGGGGAGCTGTTTTTT	CASSVVTGELFF
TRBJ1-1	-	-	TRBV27	TGTGCCAGCAGTCCGGGGACGGGAAACACTGAAGCTTTCTTT	CASSPGTGNTEAFF
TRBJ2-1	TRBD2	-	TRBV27	TGTGCCAGCAGTTTATCCGGGACTAGCCTTTACAATGAGCAGTTCTTC	CASSLSGTSLYNEQFF
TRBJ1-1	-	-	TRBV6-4	TGTGCCAGCAGTGACGGCCCTAACACTGAAGCTTTCTTT	CASSDGPNTEAFF
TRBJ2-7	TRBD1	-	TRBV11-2	TGTGCCAGCAGCACCTTCGCCGGACAGGGGGTCGAGCAGTACTTC	CASSTFAGQGVEQYF
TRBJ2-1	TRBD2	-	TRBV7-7	TGTGCTAGCAGCTTAGAGCCTAGCGGGCCCTACAATGAGCAGTTCTTC	CASSLEPSGPYNEQFF
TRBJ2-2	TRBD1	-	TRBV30	TGTGCCTGGACCATGTTACACAGGGGGCCAACCGGGGAGCTGTTTTTT	CAWTMLHRGPTGELFF
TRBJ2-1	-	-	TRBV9	TGTGCCAGCAGCGCGGGGTGGGGACATAATGAGCAGTTCTTC	CASSAGWGHNEQFF
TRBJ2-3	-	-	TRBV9	TGTGCCAGCGCCCTTTGGCAGGACGCAGATACGCAGTATTTT	CASALWQDADTQYF
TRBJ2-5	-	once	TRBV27	TGTGCCAGCAGTTTATGGGGGAGTGGAGAGACCCAGTACTTC	CASSLWGSGETQYF
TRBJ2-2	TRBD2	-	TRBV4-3	TGCGCCAGCAGCCAAGGGGTTAGCGGGCACACCGGGGAGCTGTTTTTT	CASSQGVSGHTGELFF
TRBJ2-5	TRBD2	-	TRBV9	TGTGCCAGCAGCGTAGAGAACCTCATAGCGGGAGGGCCAGAGACCCAGTACTTC	CASSVENLIAGGPETQYF
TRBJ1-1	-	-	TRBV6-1	TGTGCCAGCAGACTCGGCCAGAACACTGAAGCTTTCTTT	CASRLGQNTEAFF
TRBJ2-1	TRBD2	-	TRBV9	TGTGCCAGCAGCGTAGCTACGGGGCTAGCGGGAGTACGTGAGCAGTTCTTC	CASSVATGLAGVREQFF
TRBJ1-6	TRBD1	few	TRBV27	TGTGCCAGCAGTTTATCTGACAGGGGGCGAAGTTCACCCCTCCACTTT	CASSLSDRGRSSPLHF
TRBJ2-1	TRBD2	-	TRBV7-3	TGTGCCAGCAGCTTAAGGCCTGGGGCGGGAGAGAACAATGAGCAGTTCTTC	CASSLRPGAGENNEQFF
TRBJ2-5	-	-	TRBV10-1	TGCGCCAGCAGTGAGCAAGGACGGGATGAGACCCAGTACTTC	CASSEQGRDETQYF
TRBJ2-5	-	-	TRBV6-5	TGTGCCAGCAGTTACTCGTGGCAGTACGGAGAGACCCAGTACTTC	CASSYSWQYGETQYF
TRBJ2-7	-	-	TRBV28	TGTGCCAGCAGTTTAGGGACTTCGGGCGAGCAGTACTTC	CASSLGTSGEQYF
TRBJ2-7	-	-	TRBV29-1	TGCAGCGTTGACGTGGGGGACACCTACGAGCAGTACTTC	CSVDVGDTYEQYF
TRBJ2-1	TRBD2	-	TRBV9	TGTGCCAGCAGCCCGCGACTAGCGGAGTACAATGAGCAGTTCTTC	CASSPRLAEYNEQFF
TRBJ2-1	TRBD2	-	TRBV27	TGTGCCAGCAGTTTTAGTAATAGCGGGAGCAATGAGCAGTTCTTC	CASSFSNSGSNEQFF
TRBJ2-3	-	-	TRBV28	TGTGCCAGCAGTTTAATGACAGATACGCAGTATTTT	CASSLMTDTQYF
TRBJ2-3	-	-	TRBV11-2	TGTGCCAGCGGGGTTACTAGCACAGATACGCAGTATTTT	CASGVTSTDTQYF
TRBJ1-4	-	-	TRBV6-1	TGTGCCAGCAGTGAAGTACCGAGTCTCCCAGTCGACAATGAAAAACTGTTTTTT	CASSEVPSLPVDNEKLFF
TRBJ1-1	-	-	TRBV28	TGTGCCAGCAGTTTGGGAGGGCTGAACACTGAAGCTTTCTTT	CASSLGGLNTEAFF